This T cell receptor beta chain was captured by sequencing in a study of T-cell reconstitution after alpha-beta-depleted transplantation in children. TCRbeta library preparation incorporated unique molecular identifiers. Via MiXCR, TCRdb re-called the PCR reads, giving one row per CDR3 protein. The repertoire includes about 610,000 distinct CDR3 sequences, about 10% of them detected once, and roughly 4% sits in the top ten. V was trimmed by 4 bases and J by 9 bases, leaving 19 bases between them. Per germline, CDR1 LGHNA and CDR2 YSLEER. The CDR3 has 15 residues. Sample: PBMCs from the stem cell graft donor, taken from the stem cell graft. J is TRBJ2-1 and V is TRBV4-3, with D tentatively TRBD1 or TRBD2 (6 bases each). This clonotype originated in a human donor who donated a stem cell graft to a child with acute myeloid leukemia. The CDR3 coding sequence is TGCGCCAGCAGCCCGGGGGCGGGCGCCTTCGGTGAGCAGTTCTTC. This gives the protein CASSPGAGAFGEQFF.